Below, 29 T cell receptor beta chains from the same sample are listed, as sequenced in a study of cytomegalovirus exposure and HLA in healthy donors. This PCR relied on a set of 60 Vbeta primers and 13 Jbeta primers. Some clones are missing from TCRdb's copy, which holds only in-frame ones; the method was immunoSEQ multiplex PCR. The sample contains roughly 97,000 clones, around 10% of which appear only once. Sequencing was carried out using PBMCs. These receptors all stem from a man aged 50 to 59 in good health and CMV-seropositive.

This clone has only a few counts. The J gene is TRBJ2-5, the V gene TRBV5-5, with TRBD1 as a possible D gene (5 bases). V lost 0 bases and J lost 1, with 7 bases in between. CDR1 and CDR2 (germline): SGHKS, YYEKEE (reference sequence). The CDR3 covers 14 residues. The CDR3 sequence: CASSLGQIQETQYF. The CDR3 bases are TGTGCCAGCAGCTTGGGACAGATCCAAGAGACCCAGTACTTC. The full variable domain, with the rest looked up from reference TRBV5-5 and TRBJ2-5, is DAGVTQSPTHLIKTRGQQVTLRCSPISGHKSVSWYQQVLGQGPQFIFQYYEKEERGRGNFPDRFSARQFPNYSSELNVNALLLGDSALYLCASSLGQIQETQYFGPGTRLLVL.

This chain links TRBV6-5 with TRBJ1-1; D is unclear. The CDR3 extends over 13 amino acids. The germline V gene has CDR1 MNHEY and CDR2 SVGAGI. With 2 bases removed from V and 5 bases from J, the gap between germline ends came to 9 bases. The CDR3 region has the DNA TGTGCCAGCAGTTACGCCAGGCCAACTGAAGCTTTCTTT. Protein product: CASSYARPTEAFF.

The chain carries TRBV7-6 and TRBJ2-1; weak D call: TRBD2 (5 bases). The germline gives CDR1 SGHVS, CDR2 FNYEAQ. V was clipped by 2 bases and J by 7 bases, with 6 bases between them. CDR3 length: 12 residues. The CDR3 DNA is TGTGCCAGCAGCTTAAGGACTAATGAGCAGTTCTTC. Translation gives CASSLRTNEQFF. The full variable domain, rest sourced from reference TRBV7-6 and TRBJ2-1, is GAGVSQSPRYKVTKRGQDVALRCDPISGHVSLYWYRQALGQGPEFLTYFNYEAQQDKSGLPNDRFSAERPEGSISTLTIQRTEQRDSAMYRCASSLRTNEQFFGPGTRLTVL.

In its sample, this clone was seen a few times. In DNA, the CDR3 is TGTGCCAGCAGTTGGGACAGTGAGCAGTTCTTC. Protein sequence: CASSWDSEQFF. This chain uses TRBV6-6 with TRBJ2-1; 7 bases are shared with TRBD1. This CDR3 has 11 residues. After removal of 4 bases from V and 9 bases from J, the junction contained 0 bases not matched to a gene. Germline CDR1 and CDR2: MNHNY and SVGAGI (reference sequence).

In its sample, this clone was seen a few times. The genes are TRBV15 and TRBJ2-2; TRBD1 might be the D (7 bases). V was shortened by 8 bases and J by 2 bases, with 15 bases between the two germline ends. This CDR3 is 15 amino acids long. Per the germline V gene, CDR1 is LNHNV and CDR2 is YYDKDF (reference sequence). CDR3 bases: TGTGCCACCGAAGTCAGGGGGGAAAACACCGGGGAGCTGTTTTTT. Protein sequence: CATEVRGENTGELFF.

This clone was counted many times. CDR3 sequence: CASAGLAGFNEQFF. CDR3 in DNA: TGTGCCAGCGCCGGACTAGCGGGGTTCAATGAGCAGTTCTTC. J is TRBJ2-1 and V is TRBV2, with 12 bases matching TRBD2. V shed 8 bases, J shed 6 bases, and the junction held 5 bases outside the gene matches. CDR1 is SNHLY and CDR2 is FYNNEI in the germline V gene. This CDR3 contains 14 residues.

The V call is TRBV5-4, the J call TRBJ2-7; 8 nucleotides line up with TRBD1. Germline values: CDR1 SGHNT, CDR2 YYREEE (reference sequence). Trimming cost V 4 bases and J 5 bases; bases outside gene matches: 14. The CDR3 loop spans 16 amino acids. The CDR3 DNA reads as TGTGCCAGCAGCGATCCACCGGGCAGGGGGCAGAACGAGCAGTACTTC. Its protein is CASSDPPGRGQNEQYF.

In this sample, this clone turned up a few times. The V gene is TRBV6-5, the J gene TRBJ1-2; D might be TRBD1 (5 bases). The CDR3 runs to 14 residues. Trimming cost V 6 bases and J 4 bases, with 15 bases left between them. CDR1 MNHEY and CDR2 SVGAGI come from the germline V gene. CDR3 loop: CASRKWQGGYGYTF. The CDR3 nucleotides read TGTGCCAGCAGAAAGTGGCAGGGTGGCTATGGCTACACCTTC.

This clone was observed a few times. The chain recombines TRBV5-1 with TRBJ2-7, with D tentatively TRBD1 (6 bases). This CDR3 is built from 14 residues. CDR1 and CDR2 from the germline V gene are SGHRS and YFSETQ. Trimming cost V 8 bases and J 0 bases, with 15 bases left between them. The CDR3 DNA reads as TGCGCCAGTCCCCACAGGGCCCACTCCTACGAGCAGTACTTC. This gives the protein CASPHRAHSYEQYF.

For this clone: This same CDR3 is encoded by further DNA sequences in the sample. The rearrangement links TRBV29-1 to TRBJ1-5; D call uncertain. Trimming removed 6 bases from V and 0 bases from J, with 9 bases in between. The CDR3 runs 13 residues. CDR1 is SQVTM and CDR2 is ANQGSEA in the germline V gene. The CDR3 DNA sequence: TGCAGCGTAAAGGAGAATAGCAATCAGCCCCAGCATTTT. Translated, it gives CSVKENSNQPQHF. Filled out from reference TRBV29-1 and TRBJ1-5, the complete variable domain reads SAVISQKPSRDICQRGTSLTIQCQVDSQVTMMFWYRQQPGQSLTLIATANQGSEATYESGFVIDKFPISRPNLTFSTLTVSNMSPEDSSIYLCSVKENSNQPQHFGDGTRLSIL.

CDR3 DNA: TGTGCCAGCAGCCGGTCCGGGGAAAACATTCAGTACTTC. Protein sequence: CASSRSGENIQYF. The V call is TRBV9, the J call TRBJ2-4; D may be TRBD2 (5 bases). CDR3 length: 13 amino acids. Germline V gives CDR1 SGDLS, CDR2 YYNGEE. V was shortened by 4 bases and J by 5 bases, with 10 bases between the two germline ends.

This clone was observed a handful of times. The chain couples TRBV7-3 to TRBJ2-1; weak D call: TRBD1 (5 bases). The germline V gene encodes CDR1 SGHTA and CDR2 FQGTGA. There are 13 residues in the CDR3. V lost 2 bases and J lost 6, with 8 bases in between. CDR3 nucleotide sequence: TGTGCCAGCAGCTTACCAGGGCGCAATGAGCAGTTCTTC. Residues: CASSLPGRNEQFF.

This clone was recorded a few times. The chain links TRBV7-2 to TRBJ2-7; D might be TRBD1 (6 bases). The CDR3 loop spans 14 amino acids. V lost 1 base and J 3 bases, leaving 10 bases between the germline ends. Germline CDR1 is SGHTA and CDR2 is FQGNSA. Here the CDR3 DNA reads TGTGCCAGCAGCTTAGGGTGGGACAACTACGAGCAGTACTTC. Translated: CASSLGWDNYEQYF.

This clone showed up many times. The chain combines TRBV19 with TRBJ2-7; 12 bases match TRBD2. This CDR3 has 14 amino acids. Germline-derived CDR1 and CDR2 are LNHDA and SQIVND (reference sequence). J gave up 3 bases and V 3 bases, and 0 bases lay outside the gene matches. The CDR3 loop reads CASSMTSGSYEQYF. For the CDR3, the DNA is TGTGCCAGTAGTATGACTAGCGGGAGCTACGAGCAGTACTTC. Supplemented by reference TRBV19 and TRBJ2-7, the full variable domain reads DGGITQSPKYLFRKEGQNVTLSCEQNLNHDAMYWYRQDPGQGLRLIYYSQIVNDFQKGDIAEGYSVSREKKESFPLTVTSAQKNPTAFYLCASSMTSGSYEQYFGPGTRLTVT.

The chain has TRBV9 and TRBJ2-1; TRBD2 is a possible D gene (6 bases). The CDR3 covers 16 residues. Trimming left V 3 bases short and J 1 base short, with 14 bases between. Germline CDR1 reads SGDLS; CDR2 reads YYNGEE. This chain's CDR3 is CASSARVSGSYNEQFF. CDR3 sequence (DNA): TGTGCCAGCAGCGCTCGGGTTAGCGGATCCTACAATGAGCAGTTCTTC.

The chain has TRBV7-6 and TRBJ2-1; D unclear. V dropped 5 bases and J dropped 2 bases, with 16 bases sitting between them. Per germline, CDR1 SGHVS and CDR2 FNYEAQ. The CDR3 loop spans 16 amino acids. This chain's CDR3 is CASSLIDPGAYNEQFF. The CDR3 nucleotides read TGTGCCAGCAGCCTCATCGATCCGGGTGCCTACAATGAGCAGTTCTTC.

The chain has TRBV5-6 and TRBJ1-2; TRBD1 is a possible D gene (6 bases). The CDR3 loop spans 14 amino acids. V lost 4 bases and J 6 bases, leaving 16 bases between the germline ends. Per the germline V gene, CDR1 is SGHDT and CDR2 is YYEEEE. The CDR3 loop is CASSPGQPENGYTF. In DNA form, the CDR3 reads TGTGCCAGCAGCCCGGGACAACCTGAAAATGGCTACACCTTC.

The CDR3 DNA sequence: TGTGCCAGCAGCTCGCACCATAGCGTGAATGAGCAGTTCTTC. Its translation: CASSSHHSVNEQFF. The gene calls are TRBV7-2 and TRBJ2-1, with D possibly TRBD2 on 5 matching bases. CDR1 is SGHTA, CDR2 FQGNSA, per germline. V was trimmed by 4 bases and J by 7 bases, leaving 14 bases between them. This CDR3 has 14 residues.

The chain recombines TRBV6-5 with TRBJ1-4, with 9 bases aligning to TRBD1. Germline values: CDR1 MNHEY, CDR2 SVGAGI. CDR3 size: 16 residues. V lost 2 bases and J lost 7; bases outside the gene matches: 8. The CDR3 DNA follows: TGTGCCAGCAGTTACGTCACAGGGGGCGCCGGTGAAAAACTGTTTTTT. It encodes CASSYVTGGAGEKLFF.

The rearrangement joins TRBV2 to TRBJ2-2, with 7 positions matching TRBD1. The CDR3 is 13 amino acids. Trimming removed 4 bases from V and 11 bases from J; junction bases left unmatched: 7. Germline CDR1 and CDR2: SNHLY and FYNNEI. The CDR3 sequence: CASSATDRVELFF. The CDR3 DNA reads as TGTGCCAGCAGTGCCACCGACAGGGTCGAGCTGTTTTTT. The full variable domain, in which reference TRBV2 and TRBJ2-2 provide the parts outside the CDR3, is EPEVTQTPSHQVTQMGQEVILRCVPISNHLYFYWYRQILGQKVEFLVSFYNNEISEKSEIFDDQFSVERPDGSNFTLKIRSTKLEDSAMYFCASSATDRVELFFGEGSRLTVL.

This clone was detected only a few times. The chain couples TRBV7-6 to TRBJ2-7; a weak D match, TRBD2 (6 bases). The CDR3 consists of 13 residues. Trimming shortened V by 2 bases and J by 5 bases, and 10 bases separated the two germline ends. CDR1 is SGHVS, CDR2 FNYEAQ, per germline. CDR3 DNA: TGTGCCAGCAGCTTAAGAGGAGGGGACGAGCAGTACTTC. It codes for CASSLRGGDEQYF. The variable domain in full, completed from reference TRBV7-6 and TRBJ2-7, reads GAGVSQSPRYKVTKRGQDVALRCDPISGHVSLYWYRQALGQGPEFLTYFNYEAQQDKSGLPNDRFSAERPEGSISTLTIQRTEQRDSAMYRCASSLRGGDEQYFGPGTRLTVT.

This clone has just a few counts. The V gene is TRBV27, the J gene TRBJ2-2; 12 bases fit TRBD2. Germline CDR1 MNHEY, CDR2 SMNVEV (reference sequence). CDR3 length equals 15 residues. Trimming removed 5 bases from V and 5 bases from J; junction bases left unmatched: 3. CDR3 nucleotide sequence: TGTGCCAGCAGTAGACTAGCGGGAGTAACCGGGGAGCTGTTTTTT. Amino acid sequence: CASSRLAGVTGELFF.

The chain carries TRBV5-4 and TRBJ2-3; the match to TRBD2 covers 11 bases. The CDR3 is made up of 17 amino acids. The V gene end was trimmed by 0 bases and the J gene end by 6 bases; junction bases not matched to a gene: 9. Germline V gene sequence: CDR1 SGHNT, CDR2 YYREEE (reference sequence). The DNA for the CDR3 is TGTGCCAGCAGCTTGGGGATTAGCGGGAGGGCCCCCGATACGCAGTATTTT. Protein: CASSLGISGRAPDTQYF.

This clone occurred a few times. J is TRBJ2-7 and V is TRBV5-5; 7 bases fit TRBD1. Germline trimming cut 4 bases from V and 3 bases from J; bases unmatched to any gene: 7. The CDR3 is 14 amino acids. Germline-derived CDR1 and CDR2 are SGHKS and YYEKEE (reference sequence). The CDR3 DNA is TGTGCCAGCAGCGCCCGACAGGGATACTACGAGCAGTACTTC. It is translated as CASSARQGYYEQYF.

V usage is TRBV28 and J usage is TRBJ2-7, with 7 bases that match TRBD1. Germline CDR1 is MDHEN and CDR2 is SYDVKM. The CDR3 length is 19 residues. With V trimmed by 5 bases and J by 2 bases, 21 bases remained unmatched. The CDR3 DNA sequence: TGTGCCAGCAGTCCCAACCTCGGGACAGCCCCGCGAGGTGCCTACGAGCAGTACTTC. Translating gives CASSPNLGTAPRGAYEQYF.

This clone appeared a few times. Here the CDR3 reads CASSLVAGGTDTQYF. DNA of the CDR3: TGTGCCAGCAGCTTAGTAGCGGGAGGGACAGATACGCAGTATTTT. The V and J genes are TRBV7-3 and TRBJ2-3; 11 positions match TRBD2. The CDR3 runs 15 residues. In germline, CDR1 is SGHTA, CDR2 FQGTGA. V shed 2 bases, J shed 3 bases, and the junction held 1 base outside the gene matches.

This clone was counted between two and nine times. The chain links TRBV28 to TRBJ2-4; maybe TRBD2 (6 bases). This CDR3 spans 14 amino acids. With 10 bases removed from V and 4 bases from J, the gap between germline ends came to 17 bases. The germline V gene has CDR1 MDHEN and CDR2 SYDVKM. CDR3 amino acids: CATFKAGSKNIQYF. The CDR3 DNA is TGTGCCACTTTCAAGGCGGGGTCTAAAAACATTCAGTACTTC.

This clone was found a few times. This rearrangement joins TRBV7-8 to TRBJ1-6; D may be TRBD1 (5 bases). The V and J ends lost 0 bases and 8 bases respectively, with 20 bases between them. The CDR3 totals 18 residues. Per germline, CDR1 SGHVS and CDR2 FQNEAQ. This CDR3 is CASSLAGGGGSKDSPLHF. The CDR3, as DNA: TGTGCCAGCAGCTTAGCGGGTGGGGGGGGTAGTAAGGATTCACCCCTCCACTTT.

This clone was detected only once. The rearrangement uses TRBV28 and TRBJ1-3; D gene unclear. Between the trimmed V and J ends, which lost 3 bases and 6 bases, there was a span of 12 bases. The CDR3 is 14 residues long. Germline V gene sequence: CDR1 MDHEN, CDR2 SYDVKM. The CDR3 nucleotides are TGTGCCAGCAGTTTTGGGCAGGTGAAAAACACCATATATTTT. This encodes CASSFGQVKNTIYF.